A single sample gave rise to the 28 T cell receptor beta chains below, sequenced in a study of Tregs in tolerant kidney transplant recipients. Clones were sequenced by immunoSEQ multiplex PCR, and TCRdb holds only the in-frame ones, with some missing. The sample comprises 120,000 or so clones, around 91% of which are singletons, and more than 0.5% rests with the top ten. The sample taken for sequencing was CD4+ T cells from blood. The receptors were gathered from a human donor in good health.

The chain links TRBV7-9 to TRBJ2-7; the match to TRBD1 covers 7 bases. The CDR3 consists of 14 residues. V dropped 5 bases and J dropped 7; count of bases not matched to a gene: 11. Per germline, CDR1 SEHNR and CDR2 FQNEAQ (reference sequence). CDR3 residues: CASSQGQVTREQYF. Here the CDR3 DNA reads TGTGCCAGCAGCCAAGGACAGGTCACTCGGGAGCAGTACTTC.

This chain links TRBV7-9 with TRBJ2-5; D perhaps matches TRBD2 (5 bases). Germline loops: CDR1 SEHNR, CDR2 FQNEAQ (reference sequence). Trimming shortened V by 2 bases and J by 5 bases, and 9 bases separated the two germline ends. This CDR3 has 13 residues. The CDR3 DNA reads TGTGCCAGCAGCTTATTTGGGGAGGAGACCCAGTACTTC. Its protein is CASSLFGEETQYF.

J is TRBJ2-3 and V is TRBV2; no clear D gene. There are 12 residues in the CDR3. Germline CDR1 and CDR2: SNHLY and FYNNEI. Deletions cut 8 bases from V and 6 bases from J, with 12 bases between. The CDR3 loop reads CASGYTSDTQYF. The CDR3 DNA follows: TGTGCCAGCGGATATACCAGCGATACGCAGTATTTT.

The gene calls are TRBV10-2 and TRBJ1-2; unclear D gene. The V end was cut by 6 bases, the J end by 1 base, with 6 bases between. Germline assignment: CDR1 WSHSY and CDR2 SAAADI. This CDR3 region has 12 residues. The CDR3 reads CASRTDNYGYTF. Written as DNA, the CDR3 is TGCGCCAGCAGAACGGATAACTATGGCTACACCTTC.

The CDR3 DNA is TGTGCCAGCAGTGAATGGGACAGGGGGCCATACGAGCAGTACTTC. It encodes CASSEWDRGPYEQYF. The chain links TRBV6-1 to TRBJ2-7; 12 positions agree with TRBD1. Losses at the gene ends were 2 bases for V and 4 bases for J; bases not matched to a gene: 3. The CDR3 is 15 amino acids. Looked up from germline, CDR1 is MNHNS and CDR2 is SASEGT.

In nucleotides, the CDR3 is TGTGCCATCAGTGCGCAGGGGGCGCGGAGCAATCAGCCCCAGCATTTT. The encoded protein is CAISAQGARSNQPQHF. The J gene is TRBJ1-5, the V gene TRBV10-3; 8 nucleotides match TRBD1. Germline-derived CDR1 and CDR2 are ENHRY and SYGVKD. The CDR3 has 16 residues. Germline trimming cut 4 bases from V and 1 base from J; bases unmatched to any gene: 6.

The V call is TRBV9, the J call TRBJ1-2, with TRBD1 matching over 8 bases. Per the germline V gene, CDR1 is SGDLS and CDR2 is YYNGEE. V dropped 0 bases and J dropped 3; count of bases not matched to a gene: 1. The CDR3 length is 14 residues. CDR3 nucleotide sequence: TGTGCCAGCAGCGTAGTGGGACAGGACTATGGCTACACCTTC. Protein: CASSVVGQDYGYTF.

Only a few counts were recorded for this clone. The chain employs TRBV6-1 and TRBJ2-5, with 7 bases aligning to TRBD2. The CDR3 spans 14 residues. CDR1 and CDR2 from the germline V gene are MNHNS and SASEGT. The J segment lost 3 bases and the V segment lost 4 bases, leaving 5 bases of the junction unmatched. The CDR3 loop is CASSVSLAEETQYF. For the CDR3, the DNA is TGTGCCAGCAGTGTATCGCTAGCGGAAGAGACCCAGTACTTC.

The chain recombines TRBV7-8 with TRBJ2-1; D may be TRBD1 or TRBD2 (5 bases each). Germline assignment: CDR1 SGHVS and CDR2 FQNEAQ. The V and J ends lost 2 bases and 2 bases respectively, with 10 bases between them. The CDR3 runs to 15 residues. The CDR3 coding sequence is TGTGCCAGCAGCTTATCACGGGGCACCTACAATGAGCAGTTCTTC. This codes for CASSLSRGTYNEQFF.

The J gene is TRBJ1-4, the V gene TRBV6-5; TRBD1 aligns across 7 bases. CDR3 size: 15 residues. Germline V CDR1 and CDR2: MNHEY, SVGAGI. V shed 6 bases and J 7 bases; nucleotides not matched to a gene: 11. Here the CDR3 DNA reads TGTGCCAGCAGCCGCGACAGGGAGGGAGGTGAAAAACTGTTTTTT. Translated, it gives CASSRDREGGEKLFF.

V and J are TRBV4-2 and TRBJ2-7, with a tentative D call TRBD2 (6 bases). V was pared by 4 bases and J by 0 bases, with 16 bases between. The CDR3 is made up of 16 amino acids. The germline CDR1 and CDR2 sequences are LGHNA and YNFKEQ. Written as DNA, the CDR3 is TGTGCCAGCAGCCCAGGAGGGGCCCAGAGCTCCTACGAGCAGTACTTC. Amino acid sequence: CASSPGGAQSSYEQYF.

The chain uses TRBV30 and TRBJ2-4, with D possibly being TRBD1 (6 bases). Deletions cut 0 bases from V and 0 bases from J, with 9 bases between. Per the germline V gene, CDR1 is GTSNPN and CDR2 is SVGIG (reference sequence). The CDR3 loop spans 15 amino acids. Here the CDR3 DNA reads TGTGCCTGGAGTGTAGGGACACTAGCCAAAAACATTCAGTACTTC. It translates to CAWSVGTLAKNIQYF.

The chain has TRBV4-1 and TRBJ2-3; 8 bases line up with TRBD2. This CDR3 is 17 amino acids long. Germline assignment: CDR1 MGHRA and CDR2 YSYEKL. V shed 3 bases, J shed 7 bases, and the junction held 15 bases outside the gene matches. DNA of the CDR3: TGCGCCAGCAGCCAGAAGAAAGGAAGCGGGAGTGGTTATACGCAGTATTTT. As protein: CASSQKKGSGSGYTQYF.

The V gene is TRBV5-1, the J gene TRBJ2-7; TRBD2 agrees at 9 bases. The junction had 8 bases not matched to a gene; V was cut back by 4 bases and J by 3 bases. The CDR3 contains 15 residues. Looked up from germline, CDR1 is SGHRS and CDR2 is YFSETQ. The CDR3 region is CASSPAAGGFYEQYF. Here the CDR3 DNA reads TGCGCCAGCAGCCCCGCGGCGGGAGGGTTCTACGAGCAGTACTTC.

The count of this clone is one. This sequence joins TRBV25-1 and TRBJ2-3, with TRBD1 matching 7 bases. Trimming removed 6 bases from V and 1 base from J; junction bases left unmatched: 4. CDR3 size: 14 residues. The V gene's germline CDR1 is MGHDK and CDR2 SYGVNS. The CDR3 sequence: CASSQGVGTDTQYF. In nucleotides, the CDR3 is TGTGCCAGCAGCCAGGGGGTAGGCACAGATACGCAGTATTTT.

The chain recombines TRBV9 with TRBJ2-3; tentative D call: TRBD2 (6 bases). Germline V gene sequence: CDR1 SGDLS, CDR2 YYNGEE. The CDR3 spans 15 residues. Trimming took off 4 bases at V and 0 bases at J, with 12 bases between the two ends. CDR3 sequence (DNA): TGTGCCAGCAGCCTACCCGGGACTAGCACAGATACGCAGTATTTT. Amino acid sequence: CASSLPGTSTDTQYF.

The chain recombines TRBV6-6 with TRBJ1-1, with D tentatively TRBD1 (6 bases). Deletions cut 7 bases from V and 4 bases from J, with 7 bases between. CDR3 length equals 11 residues. Germline CDR1 and CDR2: MNHNY and SVGAGI (reference sequence). This CDR3 is CASKGGTEAFF. CDR3 coding DNA: TGTGCCAGCAAAGGGGGCACTGAAGCTTTCTTT.

V is TRBV6-1 and J is TRBJ2-7, with unresolved D. The CDR3 extends over 14 amino acids. V was cut by 5 bases and J by 0 bases, with 11 bases left in between. Per germline, CDR1 MNHNS and CDR2 SASEGT. The CDR3 coding sequence is TGTGCCAGCAGTACCGGGCTGTCCTCCTACGAGCAGTACTTC. Its translation is CASSTGLSSYEQYF.

The rearrangement links TRBV19 to TRBJ2-7, with D perhaps matching TRBD1 (5 bases). There are 11 residues in the CDR3. CDR1 is LNHDA and CDR2 is SQIVND in the germline V gene (reference sequence). V lost 9 bases, J lost 2 bases, and 8 bases lay in between. CDR3 in amino acids: CASQGPYEQYF. The CDR3 DNA follows: TGTGCCAGCCAGGGCCCCTACGAGCAGTACTTC.

The chain links TRBV19 to TRBJ1-4, with D unclear. V gave up 10 bases and J gave up 0 bases, with 24 bases separating them. From germline, CDR1 is LNHDA and CDR2 SQIVND (reference sequence). This CDR3 contains 18 residues. The CDR3 DNA is TGTGCCACATCACCCCCCCGACGGCCATTTGCAACTAATGAAAAACTGTTTTTT. It codes for CATSPPRRPFATNEKLFF. Full variable domain (remainder filled in from reference TRBV19 and TRBJ1-4): DGGITQSPKYLFRKEGQNVTLSCEQNLNHDAMYWYRQDPGQGLRLIYYSQIVNDFQKGDIAEGYSVSREKKESFPLTVTSAQKNPTAFYLCATSPPRRPFATNEKLFFGSGTQLSVL.

The chain links TRBV5-1 to TRBJ2-1; unclear D gene. From germline, CDR1 is SGHRS and CDR2 YFSETQ. There are 15 residues in the CDR3. V was cut by 0 bases and J by 0 bases, with 7 bases left in between. CDR3 sequence (DNA): TGCGCCAGCAGCTTGGCCCCTGGCTCCTACAATGAGCAGTTCTTC. The encoded protein is CASSLAPGSYNEQFF.

The genes are TRBV7-6 and TRBJ2-3; the D gene is possibly TRBD1 (6 bases). V lost 0 bases and J lost 5, with 12 bases in between. Germline CDR1 and CDR2: SGHVS and FNYEAQ. The CDR3 is made up of 15 amino acids. CDR3 in amino acids: CASSLAQGLVDTQYF. In DNA, the CDR3 is TGTGCCAGCAGCTTAGCGCAGGGGCTAGTAGATACGCAGTATTTT.

The genes are TRBV7-9 and TRBJ2-3; D remains ambiguous. This CDR3 has 14 residues. V lost 3 bases and J lost 1, with 8 bases in between. The germline CDR1 and CDR2 sequences are SEHNR and FQNEAQ (reference sequence). Written as DNA, the CDR3 is TGTGCCAGCAGCTTTGGGCAGGGCACAGATACGCAGTATTTT. Translated, it gives CASSFGQGTDTQYF.

The chain has TRBV10-2 and TRBJ1-2; D remains ambiguous. The CDR3 is 12 amino acids. Trimming shortened V by 4 bases and J by 4 bases, and 7 bases separated the two germline ends. CDR1 is WSHSY and CDR2 is SAAADI in the germline V gene. CDR3 bases: TGCGCCAGCAGTGGTCAGCTCTATGGCTACACCTTC. Amino acids: CASSGQLYGYTF.

This clone showed up just once. CDR3 sequence (DNA): TGTGCCAGCAGTTACCAAACAGGAGAGCAGTACTTC. Translating gives CASSYQTGEQYF. The V and J genes are TRBV6-5 and TRBJ2-7; a possible D gene is TRBD1 (5 bases). Looked up from germline, CDR1 is MNHEY and CDR2 is SVGAGI. CDR3 size: 12 residues. V was clipped by 2 bases and J by 7 bases, with 9 bases between them.

The chain employs TRBV2 and TRBJ1-1, with TRBD1 matching over 7 bases. Germline V gives CDR1 SNHLY, CDR2 FYNNEI. This CDR3 is built from 13 residues. V lost 7 bases and J lost 5; bases outside the gene matches: 7. The CDR3 nucleotides are TGTGCCAGCACCTTGACAGGGCTAACTGAAGCTTTCTTT. It encodes CASTLTGLTEAFF.

The V call is TRBV29-1, the J call TRBJ2-2; no clear D. V lost 3 bases and J 3 bases, leaving 8 bases between the germline ends. The CDR3 covers 13 residues. Germline CDR1 SQVTM, CDR2 ANQGSEA. CDR3 bases: TGCAGCGTTGAGCGAGGTCACACCGGGGAGCTGTTTTTT. Its translation is CSVERGHTGELFF.

V usage is TRBV2 and J usage is TRBJ2-7; D perhaps matches TRBD2 (5 bases). CDR1 is SNHLY and CDR2 is FYNNEI in the germline V gene. The CDR3 sequence is 14 residues long. V lost 6 bases and J lost 4, with 16 bases in between. The CDR3 coding sequence is TGTGCCAGCAGGGGATTCGGACGGGGATACGAGCAGTACTTC. Protein product: CASRGFGRGYEQYF.